This T cell receptor beta chain appears in the sequencing data of a study of cytomegalovirus exposure and HLA in healthy donors. Study summary: In a previous analysis, nearly 120 million unique TCR beta sequences were found from 150 million to 200 million T cells. Study-level results: Rarity characterized most TCR sequences, yet some public TCRs appeared in many donors.

Concerning this clone: Its matching antigen is unknown.

J was trimmed by 3 bases and V by 9 bases; bases with no gene match: 9. This CDR3 region has 14 residues. Per germline, CDR1 MNHNS and CDR2 SASEGT. PCR amplification relied on 60 Vbeta primers (plus 13 Jbeta primers). Profiling relied on immunoSEQ multiplex PCR, and the TCRdb table lists in-frame clones only, not all of them. The profile shows 75,000 to 100,000 clones, about 77% of them singletons. Sequencing input: PBMCs. The origin of this receptor is a man aged 40-50 years in good health and CMV-seronegative. The chain uses TRBV6-1 and TRBJ2-7; 9 bases are shared with TRBD2. This CDR3 reads CASKRTSEFYEQYF. The CDR3 DNA reads as TGTGCCAGTAAAAGGACTAGCGAGTTCTACGAGCAGTACTTC.